This TCR beta chain came from a study of shared T cell receptors in the human thymus. The data were produced by immunoSEQ multiplex PCR, yet TCRdb's version contains in-frame clones alone and is incomplete. The repertoire includes roughly 700,000 clones, 85% to 90% of them detected once, and 0.0085% to 0.012% sits in the top ten. Germline V gene lookup returns CDR1 SGDLS and CDR2 YYNGEE. The CDR3 extends over 16 amino acids. V lost 1 base and J lost 2; bases outside the gene matches: 3. Another study also made use of these data, one on human thymus T cells. As that study records: The people who donated were healthy Finnish babies having corrective surgery for congenital heart defects. Blood and thymic repertoires both appeared biased in V and J gene usage.

V gene TRBV9 combines with J gene TRBJ2-1, with 10 bases matching TRBD1. The clonotype originates from a boy in the first two years of life with a congenital heart defect. The sample taken for sequencing was thymocytes. Written as DNA, the CDR3 is TGTGCCAGCAGCGTAAGGGGGACAGGGGCCTACAATGAGCAGTTCTTC. It specifies CASSVRGTGAYNEQFF.